This TCR beta chain originates from a study of human T cells and chemical hapten exposure. Overall study: Affected patients, primarily female, had alopecia areata, totalis or universalis. Study-level findings and limits: No change in TCRs above 1 in 1000 frequency was produced by DPC sensitization.

V lost 0 bases and J 1 base, leaving 9 bases between the germline ends. The CDR3 has 15 amino acids. Per the germline V gene, CDR1 is WNHNN and CDR2 is SYGVQD (reference sequence). One entry per CDR3 protein, called by TCRdb with MiXCR from the RACE reads. The sample includes about 350,000 distinct CDR3 sequences, nearly 6.5% of them seen just once. Time point defined: patch test 2, 6 weeks after DPC sensitization. Described treatment: therapeutic diphenylcyclopropenone sensitization with weekly scalp DPC. This clonotype was seen repeatedly, ten times or more. Its target is unknown. This sequence was found in a woman aged 18-29 years with alopecia areata. Some clones in this sample may be carry-over from other donors' samples. J is TRBJ1-1 and V is TRBV10-1, with D perhaps TRBD1 (6 bases). Sequenced here: whole blood, sampled in connection with sensitization to the hapten diphenylcyclopropenone (DPC). The DNA for the CDR3 is TGCGCCAGCAGTGAGTCGAACAGGGCGAACACTGAAGCTTTCTTT. Translation: CASSESNRANTEAFF.